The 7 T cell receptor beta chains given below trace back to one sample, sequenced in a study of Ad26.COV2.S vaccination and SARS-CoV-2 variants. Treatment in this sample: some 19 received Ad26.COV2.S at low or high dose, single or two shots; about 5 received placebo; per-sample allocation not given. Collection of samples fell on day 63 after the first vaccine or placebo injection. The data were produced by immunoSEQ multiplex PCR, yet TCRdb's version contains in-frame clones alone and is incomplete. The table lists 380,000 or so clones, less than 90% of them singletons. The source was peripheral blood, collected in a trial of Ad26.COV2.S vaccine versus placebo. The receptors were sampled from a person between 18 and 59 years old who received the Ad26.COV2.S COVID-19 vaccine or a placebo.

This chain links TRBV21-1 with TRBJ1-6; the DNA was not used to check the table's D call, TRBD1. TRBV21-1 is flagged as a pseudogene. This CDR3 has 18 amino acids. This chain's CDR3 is CASSRKFPGQGVNSPLHF. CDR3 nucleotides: TGTGCCAGCAGCAGGAAGTTCCCGGGACAGGGGGTAAATTCACCCCTCCACTTT.

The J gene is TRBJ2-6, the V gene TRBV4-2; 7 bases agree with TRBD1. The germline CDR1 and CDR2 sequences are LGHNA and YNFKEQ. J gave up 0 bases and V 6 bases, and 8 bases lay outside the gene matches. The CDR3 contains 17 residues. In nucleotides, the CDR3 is TGTGCCAGCAGAGGCTACAGGGGCAACTCTGGGGCCAACGTCCTGACTTTC. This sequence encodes CASRGYRGNSGANVLTF.

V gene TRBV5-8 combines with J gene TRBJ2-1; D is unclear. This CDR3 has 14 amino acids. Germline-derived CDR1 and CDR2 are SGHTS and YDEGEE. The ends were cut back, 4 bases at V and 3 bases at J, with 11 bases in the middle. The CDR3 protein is CASSADTIYNEQFF. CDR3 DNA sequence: TGTGCCAGCAGCGCTGACACGATCTACAATGAGCAGTTCTTC.

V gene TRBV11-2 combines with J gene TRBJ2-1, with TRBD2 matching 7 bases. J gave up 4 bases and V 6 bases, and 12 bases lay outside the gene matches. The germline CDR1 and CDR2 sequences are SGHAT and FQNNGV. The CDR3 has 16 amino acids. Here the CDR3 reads CASSQASGGLYNEQFF. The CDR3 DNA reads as TGTGCCAGCAGTCAAGCGTCGGGAGGCCTATACAATGAGCAGTTCTTC.

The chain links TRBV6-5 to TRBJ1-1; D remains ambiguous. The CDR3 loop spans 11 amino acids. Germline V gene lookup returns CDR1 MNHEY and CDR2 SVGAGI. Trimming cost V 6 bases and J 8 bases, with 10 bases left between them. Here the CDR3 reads CASRDAGEAFF. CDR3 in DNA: TGTGCCAGCAGGGATGCGGGGGAAGCTTTCTTT.

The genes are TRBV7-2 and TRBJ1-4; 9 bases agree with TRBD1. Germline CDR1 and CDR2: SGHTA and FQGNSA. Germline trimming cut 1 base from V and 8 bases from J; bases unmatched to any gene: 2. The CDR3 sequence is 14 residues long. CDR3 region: CASSLDRGQEKLFF. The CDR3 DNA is TGTGCCAGCAGCTTAGACAGGGGGCAGGAAAAACTGTTTTTT.

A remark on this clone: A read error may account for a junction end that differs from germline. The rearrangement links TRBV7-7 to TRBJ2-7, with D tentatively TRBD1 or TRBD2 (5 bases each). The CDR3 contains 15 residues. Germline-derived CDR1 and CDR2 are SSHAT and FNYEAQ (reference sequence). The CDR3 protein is CASSLDFGGGYEQYF. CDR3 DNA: TGTGCTAGCAGCTTAGACTTTGGTGGGGGTTACGAGCAGTACTTC.